The 20 T cell receptor beta chains given below trace back to one sample, sequenced in a study of blood T cell repertoires in COVID-19. Using immunoSEQ multiplex PCR, the repertoire was profiled, and TCRdb retains in-frame clones only, with some absent. The data show about 530,000 clones, with less than 90% seen just once and about 8.2% held by the top ten. Sequencing input: peripheral blood. The receptors here all came from a woman in her 50s with COVID-19, enrolled during active disease.

V gene TRBV5-5 combines with J gene TRBJ2-5; D gene unclear. The germline V gene has CDR1 SGHKS and CDR2 YYEKEE (reference sequence). The CDR3 consists of 14 residues. Trimming took 7 bases from V and 2 from J, leaving 15 bases between them. CDR3: CASHSNEFQETQYF. CDR3 coding DNA: TGTGCCAGCCACTCGAACGAGTTTCAAGAGACCCAGTACTTC.

V gene TRBV2 combines with J gene TRBJ2-7, with 10 bases identical to TRBD2. The ends lost 3 bases at V and 2 bases at J; junction bases unmatched: 4. CDR1 is SNHLY, CDR2 FYNNEI, per germline. The length of the CDR3 is 15 residues. The CDR3 region is CASSEEAGGPYEQYF. CDR3 DNA: TGTGCCAGCAGTGAGGAAGCGGGGGGGCCCTACGAGCAGTACTTC.

The rearrangement links TRBV30 to TRBJ2-7; D is unresolved. CDR1 is GTSNPN and CDR2 is SVGIG in the germline V gene (reference sequence). V lost 0 bases and J 9 bases, leaving 15 bases between the germline ends. This CDR3 spans 13 amino acids. The chain's CDR3 is CAWSVTERARQYF. The CDR3 nucleotides read TGTGCCTGGAGTGTGACGGAGAGAGCAAGGCAGTACTTC.

The rearrangement links TRBV29-1 to TRBJ2-6, with a tentative D call TRBD1 (6 bases). Per germline, CDR1 SQVTM and CDR2 ANQGSEA. The V end was cut by 6 bases, the J end by 0 bases, with 12 bases between. The CDR3 is 15 amino acids. CDR3 sequence reads: CSVVTGLSGANVLTF. For the CDR3, the DNA is TGCAGCGTGGTGACAGGACTCTCTGGGGCCAACGTCCTGACTTTC.

The chain joins TRBV30 to TRBJ2-1; D is possibly TRBD1 (5 bases). The germline gives CDR1 GTSNPN, CDR2 SVGIG (reference sequence). This CDR3 spans 13 amino acids. V was cut by 3 bases and J by 7 bases, with 13 bases left in between. The CDR3 coding sequence is TGTGCCTGGAGCCAGGGAACAAGGAATGAGCAGTTCTTC. Amino acid sequence: CAWSQGTRNEQFF.

The chain recombines TRBV25-1 with TRBJ2-7; 9 nucleotides agree with TRBD1. The CDR3 has 16 residues. CDR1 and CDR2 (germline): MGHDK, SYGVNS. With V trimmed by 3 bases and J by 4 bases, 10 bases remained unmatched. The CDR3 is CASSDGNRGRLYEQYF. CDR3 bases: TGTGCCAGCAGTGATGGGAACAGGGGGCGCTTGTACGAGCAGTACTTC.

The chain employs TRBV19 and TRBJ1-2; D perhaps matches TRBD1 (5 bases). Germline assignment: CDR1 LNHDA and CDR2 SQIVND (reference sequence). The CDR3 consists of 18 residues. Deletions cut 3 bases from V and 1 base from J, with 21 bases between. The CDR3 DNA sequence: TGTGCCAGTAGTATCGTGGGGTCCAGGGCAGGAATTAACTATGGCTACACCTTC. This translates into CASSIVGSRAGINYGYTF.

This sequence joins TRBV28 and TRBJ1-1; maybe TRBD1 (5 bases). This CDR3 is built from 12 residues. Looked up from germline, CDR1 is MDHEN and CDR2 is SYDVKM. The chain's CDR3 is CVSRGIALKAFF. CDR3 in DNA: TGTGTCTCACGGGGGATCGCTTTAAAAGCTTTCTTT. Using reference TRBV28 and TRBJ1-1 for the parts outside the CDR3, the full variable domain is DVKVTQSSRYLVKRTGEKVFLECVQDMDHENMFWYRQDPGLGLRLIYFSYDVKMKEKGDIPEGYSVSREKKERFSLILESASTNQTSMYLCVSRGIALKAFFGQGTRLTVV.

The chain links TRBV4-1 to TRBJ1-2; maybe TRBD1 (6 bases). The CDR3 contains 16 residues. Germline V CDR1 and CDR2: MGHRA, YSYEKL. The V end was cut by 4 bases, the J end by 2 bases, with 17 bases between. The CDR3 is CASSPTTDRTNYGYTF. The CDR3, as DNA: TGCGCCAGCAGCCCCACCACTGACAGGACAAACTATGGCTACACCTTC.

This rearrangement joins TRBV5-1 to TRBJ1-5; D gene ambiguous. Germline values: CDR1 SGHRS, CDR2 YFSETQ. Trimming cost V 3 bases and J 2 bases, with 6 bases left between them. The CDR3 runs 13 residues. CDR3 amino acids: CASSSEGNQPQHF. CDR3 sequence (DNA): TGCGCCAGCAGCTCGGAGGGCAATCAGCCCCAGCATTTT.

V gene TRBV24-1 combines with J gene TRBJ2-3, with TRBD2 as a possible D gene (5 bases). There are 15 residues in the CDR3. V dropped 0 bases and J dropped 0 bases, with 6 bases sitting between them. Germline lookup yields CDR1 KGHDR and CDR2 SFDVKD. The CDR3 loop reads CATSDLRTSTDTQYF. In nucleotides, the CDR3 is TGTGCCACCAGTGATTTGCGGACTAGCACAGATACGCAGTATTTT.

The chain recombines TRBV3-1 (or the pseudogene TRBV3-2) with TRBJ1-5, with no clear D. The V end lost 0 bases, the J end lost 4 bases, and 16 bases lay between the germline ends. Germline lookup yields CDR1 LGHDT and CDR2 YNNKEL (reference sequence). The CDR3 extends over 17 amino acids. In DNA, the CDR3 is TGTGCCAGCAGCCAAGATCCGTACGGGTACCAAAATCAGCCCCAGCATTTT. It specifies CASSQDPYGYQNQPQHF.

This clone has only a few counts. V is TRBV7-9 and J is TRBJ1-4; weak D call: TRBD1 (5 bases). The V gene lost 2 bases and the J gene lost 10 bases, with 11 bases spanning the gap. CDR3 length equals 13 residues. Germline V CDR1 and CDR2: SEHNR, FQNEAQ (reference sequence). CDR3 loop: CASSLTGKGKLFF. For the CDR3, the DNA is TGTGCCAGCAGCTTAACAGGCAAAGGAAAACTGTTTTTT.

The rearrangement links TRBV13 to TRBJ2-7; 8 bases line up with TRBD1. The CDR3 extends over 14 amino acids. CDR1 PRHDT and CDR2 FYEKMQ come from the germline V gene (reference sequence). Trimming cost V 5 bases and J 5 bases; bases outside gene matches: 8. The CDR3 DNA sequence: TGTGCCAGCAGCCCCGGACAGGGACTCAACGAGCAGTACTTC. Its translation: CASSPGQGLNEQYF.

CDR3 nucleotides: TGTGCCAGCAGCCAGAGGACTCCAGAGCAGTTCTTC. Its protein is CASSQRTPEQFF. V gene TRBV3-1 (or the pseudogene TRBV3-2) combines with J gene TRBJ2-1; D is possibly TRBD2 (5 bases). This CDR3 comprises 12 residues. Looked up from germline, CDR1 is LGHDT and CDR2 is YNNKEL (reference sequence). Trimming removed 3 bases at V and 10 bases at J, with 10 bases between.

The V call is TRBV7-3, the J call TRBJ2-1, with D maybe TRBD1 (6 bases). There are 14 residues in the CDR3. Trimming cost V 5 bases and J 4 bases, with 12 bases left between them. Germline V gene data show CDR1 as SGHTA and CDR2 as FQGTGA. The CDR3 DNA is TGTGCCAGCAGCCCAGCGGACAGATACAATGAGCAGTTCTTC. Protein product: CASSPADRYNEQFF.

This chain uses TRBV10-3 with TRBJ2-1, with D possibly TRBD1 on 5 matching bases. Trimming removed 8 bases at V and 0 bases at J, with 8 bases between. There are 13 residues in the CDR3. Germline V gives CDR1 ENHRY, CDR2 SYGVKD. As DNA, the CDR3 is TGTGCCATCCGGCAGGGCTCCTACAATGAGCAGTTCTTC. Protein: CAIRQGSYNEQFF.

This clone appeared a few times. This chain joins TRBV15 and TRBJ1-1; 8 nucleotides agree with TRBD1. This CDR3 has 15 amino acids. Germline CDR1 reads LNHNV; CDR2 reads YYDKDF (reference sequence). J gave up 1 base and V 1 base, and 2 bases lay outside the gene matches. The DNA for the CDR3 is TGTGCCACCAGCAGAGCCGGGACAGGGAACACTGAAGCTTTCTTT. Translating gives CATSRAGTGNTEAFF.

The chain has TRBV30 and TRBJ2-7, with 9 nucleotides matching TRBD1. CDR3 length: 13 amino acids. Germline V gene lookup returns CDR1 GTSNPN and CDR2 SVGIG (reference sequence). V gave up 3 bases and J gave up 2 bases; unmatched junction bases: 2. The CDR3 reads CAWRRTGAYEQYF. The CDR3 DNA reads as TGTGCCTGGAGGAGGACAGGGGCCTACGAGCAGTACTTC.

The chain couples TRBV19 to TRBJ2-3, with a tentative D call TRBD1 (5 bases). This CDR3 spans 16 amino acids. Germline CDR1 is LNHDA and CDR2 is SQIVND (reference sequence). Trimming removed 3 bases at V and 0 bases at J, with 13 bases between. The CDR3 protein is CASSMTVSVSTDTQYF. CDR3 in DNA: TGTGCCAGTAGTATGACAGTCAGCGTTAGCACAGATACGCAGTATTTT.